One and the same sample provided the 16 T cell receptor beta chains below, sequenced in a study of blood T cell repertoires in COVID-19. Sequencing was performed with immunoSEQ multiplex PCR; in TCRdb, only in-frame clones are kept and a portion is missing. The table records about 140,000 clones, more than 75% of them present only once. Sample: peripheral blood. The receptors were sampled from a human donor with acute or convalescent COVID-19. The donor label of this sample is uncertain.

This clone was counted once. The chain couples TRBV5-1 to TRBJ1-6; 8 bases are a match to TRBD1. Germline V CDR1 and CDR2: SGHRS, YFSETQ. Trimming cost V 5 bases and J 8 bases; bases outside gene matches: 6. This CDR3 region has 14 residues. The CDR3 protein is CASRPDREDSPLHF. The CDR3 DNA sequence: TGCGCCAGCAGACCGGACAGGGAAGATTCACCCCTCCACTTT.

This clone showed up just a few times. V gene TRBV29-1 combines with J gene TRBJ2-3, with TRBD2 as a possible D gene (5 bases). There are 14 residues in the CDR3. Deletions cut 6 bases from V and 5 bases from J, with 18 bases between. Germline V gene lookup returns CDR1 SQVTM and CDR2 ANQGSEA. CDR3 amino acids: CSVKEGGSLDTQYF. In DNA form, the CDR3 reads TGCAGCGTCAAAGAGGGTGGGAGTCTAGATACGCAGTATTTT.

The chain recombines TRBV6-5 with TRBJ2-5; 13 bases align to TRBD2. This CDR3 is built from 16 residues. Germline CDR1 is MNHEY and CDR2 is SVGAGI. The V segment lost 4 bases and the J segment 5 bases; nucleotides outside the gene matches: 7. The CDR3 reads CASSSTSGGQRETQYF. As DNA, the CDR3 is TGTGCCAGCAGTTCGACTAGCGGGGGGCAGCGGGAGACCCAGTACTTC.

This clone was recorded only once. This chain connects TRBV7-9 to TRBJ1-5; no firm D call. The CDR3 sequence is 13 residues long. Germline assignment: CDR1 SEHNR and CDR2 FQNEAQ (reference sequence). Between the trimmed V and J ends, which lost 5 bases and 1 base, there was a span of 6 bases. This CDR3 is CASSTDSNQPQHF. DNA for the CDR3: TGTGCCAGCAGCACAGACAGCAATCAGCCCCAGCATTTT. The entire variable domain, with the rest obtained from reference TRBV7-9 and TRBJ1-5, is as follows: DTGVSQNPRHKITKRGQNVTFRCDPISEHNRLYWYRQTLGQGPEFLTYFQNEAQLEKSRLLSDRFSAERPKGSFSTLEIQRTEQGDSAMYLCASSTDSNQPQHFGDGTRLSIL.

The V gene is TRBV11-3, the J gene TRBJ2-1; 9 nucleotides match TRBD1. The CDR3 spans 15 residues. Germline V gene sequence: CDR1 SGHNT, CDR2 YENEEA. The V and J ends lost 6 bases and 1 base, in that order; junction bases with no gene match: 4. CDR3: CASSPGTGSYNEQFF. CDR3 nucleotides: TGTGCCAGCAGTCCCGGGACAGGGTCCTACAATGAGCAGTTCTTC.

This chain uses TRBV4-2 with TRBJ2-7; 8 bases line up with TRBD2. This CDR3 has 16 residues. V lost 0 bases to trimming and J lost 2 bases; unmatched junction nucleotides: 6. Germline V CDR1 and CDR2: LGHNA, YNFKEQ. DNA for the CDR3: TGTGCCAGCAGCCAAGAGGGGACTAGTGATCCCTACGAGCAGTACTTC. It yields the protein CASSQEGTSDPYEQYF.

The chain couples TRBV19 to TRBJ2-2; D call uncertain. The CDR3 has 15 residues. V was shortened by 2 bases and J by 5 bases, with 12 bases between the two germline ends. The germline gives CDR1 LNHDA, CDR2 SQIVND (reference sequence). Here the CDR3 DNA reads TGTGCCAGTAGTATATTTTCCACTGCGACCGGGGAGCTGTTTTTT. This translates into CASSIFSTATGELFF.

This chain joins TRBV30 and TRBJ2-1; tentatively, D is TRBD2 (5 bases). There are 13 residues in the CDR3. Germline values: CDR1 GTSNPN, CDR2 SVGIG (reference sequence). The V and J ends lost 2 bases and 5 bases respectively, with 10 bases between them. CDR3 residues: CAWSPGVDNEQFF. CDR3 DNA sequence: TGTGCCTGGAGTCCCGGGGTCGACAATGAGCAGTTCTTC.

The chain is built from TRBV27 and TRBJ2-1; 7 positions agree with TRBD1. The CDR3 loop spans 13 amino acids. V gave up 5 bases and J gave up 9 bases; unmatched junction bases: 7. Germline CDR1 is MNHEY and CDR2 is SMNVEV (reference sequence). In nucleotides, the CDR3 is TGTGCCAGCAGTATTCAAGGGGGCGGTGAGCAGTTCTTC. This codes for CASSIQGGGEQFF.

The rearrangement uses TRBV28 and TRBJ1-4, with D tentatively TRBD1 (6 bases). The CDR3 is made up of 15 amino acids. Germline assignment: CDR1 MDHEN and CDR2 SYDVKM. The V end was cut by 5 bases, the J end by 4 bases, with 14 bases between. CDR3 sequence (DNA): TGTGCCAGCAGTCCTCCGGGACAAATTAATGAAAAACTGTTTTTT. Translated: CASSPPGQINEKLFF.

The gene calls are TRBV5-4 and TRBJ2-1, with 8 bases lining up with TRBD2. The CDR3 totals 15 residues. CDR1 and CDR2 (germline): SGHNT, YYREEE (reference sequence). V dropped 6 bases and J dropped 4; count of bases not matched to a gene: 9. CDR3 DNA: TGTGCCAGCAAGGAGCGGGGGACTGCTTACAATGAGCAGTTCTTC. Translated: CASKERGTAYNEQFF.

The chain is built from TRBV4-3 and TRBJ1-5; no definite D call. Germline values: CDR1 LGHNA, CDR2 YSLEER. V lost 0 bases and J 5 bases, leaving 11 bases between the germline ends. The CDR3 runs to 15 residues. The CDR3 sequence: CASSQDTSTYQPQHF. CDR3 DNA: TGCGCCAGCAGCCAAGACACTAGCACCTATCAGCCCCAGCATTTT.

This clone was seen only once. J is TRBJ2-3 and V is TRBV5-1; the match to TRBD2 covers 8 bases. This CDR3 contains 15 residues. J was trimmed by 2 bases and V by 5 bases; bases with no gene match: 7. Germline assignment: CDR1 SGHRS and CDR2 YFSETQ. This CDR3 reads CASSGELAATDTQYF. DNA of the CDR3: TGCGCCAGCAGTGGGGAACTAGCGGCCACAGATACGCAGTATTTT.

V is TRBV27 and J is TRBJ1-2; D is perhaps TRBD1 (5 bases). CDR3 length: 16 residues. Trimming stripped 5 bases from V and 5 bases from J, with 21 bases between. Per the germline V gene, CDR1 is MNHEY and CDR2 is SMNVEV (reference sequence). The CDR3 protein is CASSPDFLLGRYGYTF. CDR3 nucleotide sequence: TGTGCCAGCAGTCCCGACTTTTTATTGGGGCGGTATGGCTACACCTTC.

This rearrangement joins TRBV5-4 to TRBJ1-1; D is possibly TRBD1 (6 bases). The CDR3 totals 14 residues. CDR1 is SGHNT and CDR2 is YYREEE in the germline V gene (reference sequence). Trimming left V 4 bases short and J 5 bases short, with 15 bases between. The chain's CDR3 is CASSARDTSTEAFF. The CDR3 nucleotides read TGTGCCAGCAGCGCCCGGGACACCAGTACTGAAGCTTTCTTT.

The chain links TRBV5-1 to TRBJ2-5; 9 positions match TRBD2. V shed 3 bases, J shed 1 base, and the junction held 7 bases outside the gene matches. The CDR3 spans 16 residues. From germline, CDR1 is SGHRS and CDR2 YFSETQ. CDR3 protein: CASSYLAGATQETQYF. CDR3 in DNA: TGCGCCAGCAGCTATTTAGCGGGGGCAACCCAAGAGACCCAGTACTTC. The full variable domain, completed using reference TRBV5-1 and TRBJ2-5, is KAGVTQTPRYLIKTRGQQVTLSCSPISGHRSVSWYQQTPGQGLQFLFEYFSETQRNKGNFPGRFSGRQFSNSRSEMNVSTLELGDSALYLCASSYLAGATQETQYFGPGTRLLVL.